This T cell receptor beta chain comes out of a study of molecular identifiers for immune sequencing clone quantification. V trimming: 5 bases; J trimming: 5 bases; junction bases outside the gene matches: 13. This CDR3 contains 17 residues. CDR1 and CDR2 from the germline V gene are MNHEY and SVGAGI. One entry per CDR3 protein results from TCRdb running MiXCR on the PCR reads. The sample lists around 480,000 distinct CDR3 sequences, about 21% occurring once. The chain combines TRBV6-5 with TRBJ1-1; 11 bases are a match to TRBD1. Sequenced input: naive CD8+ T cells from blood, with Jurkat cell RNA spiked in. Indicated subset: FACS-sorted CD8+CD4-CCR7+CD45RA+ naive T cells. This TCR derives from a human donor in good health. Some libraries in this study had Jurkat cell RNA spiked in. The CDR3 nucleotides are TGTGCCAGCAGTCCCGGGACAGGGGGTTCAGGTGTGACTGAAGCTTTCTTT. It yields the protein CASSPGTGGSGVTEAFF.